Shown below are 31 T cell receptor beta chains from a single sample sequenced in a study of HIV-infected children after antiretroviral therapy interruption (dated by TCRdb to between 2017 and 2020). The sample's treatment or condition, from its label and the paper: PENTA 11 planned treatment interruption arm or continuous ART arm. The library was made by 3' RACE. Instrument used: Illumina MiSeq. TCR libraries were constructed from RNA with a 3' RACE protocol that used unique molecular identifiers to correct for PCR amplification bias. TCRdb redid the processing of the public reads, applying fastp at Q25 and MiXCR, and retained in-frame beta chains. Duplicate CDR3 protein sequences are folded into a single record with the most common DNA and genes. The sample data list approximately 96,000 distinct CDR3 sequences, and roughly 6.4% of these were observed just once. The top ten clonotypes cover about 1.1% of the sample.

This sample comprised CD45RA+ CD4+ T cells from PBMCs, pooled from several time points, obtained from a donor given antiretroviral therapy, either interrupted or continuous. The intended sense of this specimen's cell subset or site label: naive CD4+ CD45RA+ CD45RO- T cells. These TCRs come from a pool of human donors with HIV.

The chain is built from TRBV29-1 and TRBJ1-1; no clear D gene. CDR1 SQVTM and CDR2 ANQGSEA come from the germline V gene. The V and J ends lost 4 bases and 1 base respectively, with 10 bases between them. This CDR3 contains 13 residues. CDR3 coding DNA: TGCAGCGTTGGTGTGGGTCGGAACACTGAAGCTTTCTTT. Protein product: CSVGVGRNTEAFF. Variable domain in full (rest from reference TRBV29-1 and TRBJ1-1): SAVISQKPSRDICQRGTSLTIQCQVDSQVTMMFWYRQQPGQSLTLIATANQGSEATYESGFVIDKFPISRPNLTFSTLTVSNMSPEDSSIYLCSVGVGRNTEAFFGQGTRLTVV.

The CDR3 is CASSVSPDPQPQHF. Written as DNA, the CDR3 is TGTGCCAGCAGCGTATCCCCCGACCCTCAGCCCCAGCATTTT. The chain recombines TRBV9 with TRBJ1-5; no clear D. Looked up from germline, CDR1 is SGDLS and CDR2 is YYNGEE. The CDR3 sequence is 14 residues long. V lost 1 base, J lost 6 bases, and 11 bases lay in between.

In its sample, this clonotype was seen many times. The gene calls are TRBV20-1 and TRBJ2-5; TRBD2 agrees at 7 bases. The CDR3 spans 14 residues. V was pared by 0 bases and J by 5 bases, with 6 bases of the junction left unmatched. Germline CDR1 and CDR2: DFQATT and SNEGSKA (reference sequence). The CDR3 is CSARDIGRRETQYF. CDR3 nucleotides: TGCAGTGCTAGAGACATCGGGAGGCGGGAGACCCAGTACTTC.

This clonotype was recorded at least ten times. The V and J genes are TRBV11-2 and TRBJ2-3, with D unresolved. This CDR3 contains 15 residues. V shed 0 bases and J shed 2 bases, with 9 bases lying between them. Germline assignment: CDR1 SGHAT and CDR2 FQNNGV. The DNA of the CDR3 is TGTGCCAGCAGCTTAGAATACTACGACACAGATACGCAGTATTTT. Amino acid sequence: CASSLEYYDTDTQYF.

This clonotype was seen more than once but under ten times. This chain connects TRBV6-5 to TRBJ2-7; no clear D. This CDR3 region has 14 residues. CDR1 MNHEY and CDR2 SVGAGI come from the germline V gene. The V end was cut by 2 bases, the J end by 0 bases, with 8 bases between. The DNA of the CDR3 is TGTGCCAGCAGTTACCACAGTAGCTCCTACGAGCAGTACTTC. Translation gives CASSYHSSSYEQYF.

This clonotype was observed a few times. The chain joins TRBV5-5 to TRBJ1-6, with TRBD1 identical over 9 bases. The junction had 4 bases not matched to a gene; V was cut back by 1 base and J by 8 bases. Germline V gene data show CDR1 as SGHKS and CDR2 as YYEKEE (reference sequence). The length of the CDR3 is 15 residues. Written as DNA, the CDR3 is TGTGCCAGCAGCTTGATACAGGGGGCACATTCACCCCTCCACTTT. Its translation is CASSLIQGAHSPLHF.

This clonotype was counted ten times or more. The CDR3 region has the DNA TGTGCCAGCAGTTTACAGGGGGCGGACACTGAAGCTTTCTTT. It is translated as CASSLQGADTEAFF. V and J are TRBV12-3 or TRBV12-4 and TRBJ1-1, with 8 bases aligning to TRBD1. Trimming cost V 2 bases and J 3 bases; bases outside gene matches: 2. This CDR3 region has 14 residues.

The rearrangement uses TRBV9 and TRBJ2-1, with 9 bases matching TRBD2. With V trimmed by 2 bases and J by 11 bases, 11 bases remained unmatched. The length of the CDR3 is 15 residues. Germline CDR1 and CDR2: SGDLS and YYNGEE. CDR3 protein: CASSVESRLAEKQFF. CDR3 sequence (DNA): TGTGCCAGCAGCGTTGAAAGTCGACTAGCGGAAAAGCAGTTCTTC.

This clonotype was recorded many times. The J gene is TRBJ1-1, the V gene TRBV3-1; D gene ambiguous. The germline V gene encodes CDR1 LGHDT and CDR2 YNNKEL (reference sequence). The CDR3 length is 16 residues. V lost 1 base and J lost 3, with 15 bases in between. The CDR3 DNA is TGTGCCAGCAGCCAAGGGCAGCCAGCCTGGCACACTGAAGCTTTCTTT. Translating gives CASSQGQPAWHTEAFF. The full variable domain, rest sourced from reference TRBV3-1 and TRBJ1-1, is DTAVSQTPKYLVTQMGNDKSIKCEQNLGHDTMYWYKQDSKKFLKIMFSYNNKELIINETVPNRFSPKSPDKAHLNLHINSLELGDSAVYFCASSQGQPAWHTEAFFGQGTRLTVV.

This clonotype was observed at least ten times. The chain has TRBV7-2 and TRBJ2-1; D is possibly TRBD1 (6 bases). V dropped 1 base and J dropped 9 bases, with 31 bases sitting between them. The CDR3 extends over 20 amino acids. The germline CDR1 and CDR2 sequences are SGHTA and FQGNSA. The CDR3 DNA reads as TGTGCCAGCAGCTTAGTTGTATGGTCGGACAGACCACCACGTGGGGCTGAGCAGTTCTTC. It encodes CASSLVVWSDRPPRGAEQFF.

This clonotype was picked up many times. The V gene is TRBV9, the J gene TRBJ1-6; 7 bases are a match to TRBD1. Losses at the gene ends were 4 bases for V and 12 bases for J; bases not matched to a gene: 10. Germline V gene lookup returns CDR1 SGDLS and CDR2 YYNGEE. This CDR3 is 14 amino acids long. Written as DNA, the CDR3 is TGTGCCAGCAGCTCAGGGGGAGGGCCATTACCCCTCCACTTT. Residues: CASSSGGGPLPLHF.

At least ten counts were recorded for this clonotype. The CDR3 DNA reads as TGTGCCAGCAGCGCCATCCCAGGGGGCACCGGGGAGCTGTTTTTT. This translates into CASSAIPGGTGELFF. The V gene is TRBV9, the J gene TRBJ2-2; 7 bases match TRBD1. Per the germline V gene, CDR1 is SGDLS and CDR2 is YYNGEE. Losses at the gene ends were 3 bases for V and 4 bases for J; bases not matched to a gene: 6. This CDR3 is 15 amino acids long.

This clonotype was found many times. V usage is TRBV7-3 and J usage is TRBJ1-1; a weak D match, TRBD1 (5 bases). CDR1 is SGHTA, CDR2 FQGTGA, per germline. V shed 5 bases and J shed 1 base, with 8 bases lying between them. The CDR3 sequence is 13 residues long. The CDR3 region is CASSRQRNTEAFF. Here the CDR3 DNA reads TGTGCCAGCAGCCGACAGAGGAACACTGAAGCTTTCTTT.

At least ten counts were recorded for this clonotype. This rearrangement joins TRBV12-3 or TRBV12-4 to TRBJ1-1; no definite D call. V shed 3 bases and J shed 11 bases, with 13 bases lying between them. The CDR3 is made up of 12 amino acids. The CDR3 region is CASSFSKLEAFF. In DNA form, the CDR3 reads TGTGCCAGCAGTTTCTCTAAGCTGGAGGCTTTCTTT.

This clonotype was found many times. The V and J genes are TRBV29-1 and TRBJ2-2; D call uncertain. The germline gives CDR1 SQVTM, CDR2 ANQGSEA. The CDR3 length is 14 residues. Deletions cut 7 bases from V and 0 bases from J, with 12 bases between. The CDR3: CSARWVTNTGELFF. CDR3 nucleotides: TGCAGCGCCCGATGGGTTACGAACACCGGGGAGCTGTTTTTT.

The gene calls are TRBV6-6 and TRBJ1-1; a possible D gene is TRBD1 (6 bases). This CDR3 spans 14 amino acids. V lost 3 bases and J lost 6, with 14 bases in between. Germline CDR1 is MNHNY and CDR2 is SVGAGI (reference sequence). The CDR3 reads CASSYRFGGSEAFF. CDR3 nucleotides: TGTGCCAGCAGTTATCGATTCGGGGGCTCTGAAGCTTTCTTT.

This clonotype turned up a few times. The CDR3 protein is CAISVAGDNEQFF. In DNA, the CDR3 is TGTGCCATCAGTGTAGCGGGGGACAATGAGCAGTTCTTC. This chain joins TRBV10-3 and TRBJ2-1; TRBD2 matches at 9 bases. Germline loops: CDR1 ENHRY, CDR2 SYGVKD. The length of the CDR3 is 13 residues. The V segment lost 4 bases and the J segment 5 bases; nucleotides outside the gene matches: 0.

The rearrangement joins TRBV10-3 to TRBJ1-1; 7 bases agree with TRBD1. The J segment lost 7 bases and the V segment lost 2 bases, leaving 10 bases of the junction unmatched. Germline CDR1 is ENHRY and CDR2 is SYGVKD. This CDR3 has 15 amino acids. CDR3 region: CAISEEAGGFGEAFF. CDR3 nucleotide sequence: TGTGCCATCAGTGAGGAGGCAGGGGGGTTCGGTGAAGCTTTCTTT.

There are many counts of this clonotype. This chain connects TRBV28 to TRBJ1-5; the D gene is possibly TRBD1 (5 bases). Trimming left V 7 bases short and J 7 bases short, with 11 bases between. Per the germline V gene, CDR1 is MDHEN and CDR2 is SYDVKM. CDR3 length equals 12 residues. The CDR3 DNA is TGTGCCAGCAAGCGGGGGAACCAGCCCCAGCATTTT. The encoded protein is CASKRGNQPQHF.

This clonotype was found many times. The rearrangement joins TRBV20-1 to TRBJ2-5; no definite D call. Germline V lookup: CDR1 DFQATT, CDR2 SNEGSKA (reference sequence). Trimming removed 6 bases from V and 0 bases from J, with 5 bases in between. CDR3 length equals 11 residues. CDR3 sequence: CSARYQETQYF. CDR3 coding DNA: TGCAGTGCAAGGTACCAAGAGACCCAGTACTTC.

The sample holds many counts of this clonotype. The V and J genes are TRBV6-4 and TRBJ2-3; TRBD2 agrees at 10 bases. Germline CDR1 MRHNA, CDR2 SNTAGT. The CDR3 is 16 residues long. Germline trimming cut 5 bases from V and 2 bases from J; bases unmatched to any gene: 7. CDR3 loop: CASSPGLATFTDTQYF. As DNA, the CDR3 is TGTGCCAGCAGTCCGGGACTAGCGACATTCACAGATACGCAGTATTTT.

The sample holds many counts of this clonotype. This chain uses TRBV10-3 with TRBJ1-6; 8 nucleotides match TRBD1. The germline CDR1 and CDR2 sequences are ENHRY and SYGVKD. The length of the CDR3 is 17 residues. V lost 0 bases to trimming and J lost 7 bases; unmatched junction nucleotides: 8. CDR3 nucleotides: TGTGCCATCAGTGAGTCGGTTCAGGGGGCTTCGAATTCACCCCTCCACTTT. Amino acids: CAISESVQGASNSPLHF.

This clonotype was found many times. CDR3 sequence reads: CASSLKRLAGGQFF. The CDR3 DNA sequence: TGTGCCAGCAGCTTAAAGCGCCTAGCGGGAGGCCAGTTCTTC. V is TRBV11-2 and J is TRBJ2-1, with TRBD2 matching over 11 bases. The trim removed 2 bases at V and 13 bases at J, leaving 7 bases unmatched. CDR3 length equals 14 residues. Germline values: CDR1 SGHAT, CDR2 FQNNGV.

This clonotype has ten or more counts. The gene calls are TRBV5-1 and TRBJ2-3; no definite D call. Germline V gene lookup returns CDR1 SGHRS and CDR2 YFSETQ. V lost 0 bases to trimming and J lost 3 bases, with 8 bases between them. This CDR3 contains 14 residues. DNA for the CDR3: TGCGCCAGCAGCTTGGAAAGAACGACAGATACGCAGTATTTT. Its translation is CASSLERTTDTQYF.

About this clonotype: A single base separates this from a much larger clone, so it may be a read error. The chain has TRBV7-2 and TRBJ2-2; 10 nucleotides match TRBD2. Germline values: CDR1 SGHTA, CDR2 FQGNSA. The CDR3 runs to 19 residues. The trim removed 7 bases at V and 5 bases at J, leaving 19 bases unmatched. The CDR3 bases are TGTGCCAGCACCCACGTTGGGGCTAGCGGGGGTGGTGAAACCGGGGAGCTGTTTTTT. Translating gives CASTHVGASGGGETGELFF.

This clonotype was observed at least ten times. The V call is TRBV20-1, the J call TRBJ2-2; tentatively, D is TRBD1 or TRBD2 (5 bases each). Per the germline V gene, CDR1 is DFQATT and CDR2 is SNEGSKA (reference sequence). The CDR3 loop spans 15 amino acids. Trimming left V 5 bases short and J 2 bases short, with 15 bases between. For the CDR3, the DNA is TGCAGTGCTCTAACCGGGACGGGAAACACCGGGGAGCTGTTTTTT. Translation gives CSALTGTGNTGELFF.

In its sample, this clonotype was seen many times. V and J are TRBV7-6 and TRBJ2-1; no reliable D call. Germline values: CDR1 SGHVS, CDR2 FNYEAQ. This CDR3 is built from 16 residues. V lost 1 base, J lost 1 base, and 11 bases lay in between. Written as DNA, the CDR3 is TGTGCCAGCAGCTTAGGTCCCCCAATGTCCTACAATGAGCAGTTCTTC. Translated, it gives CASSLGPPMSYNEQFF.

This clonotype has at least ten counts. The chain combines TRBV3-1 with TRBJ2-6, with D possibly being TRBD1 (5 bases). CDR1 and CDR2 from the germline V gene are LGHDT and YNNKEL (reference sequence). V lost 6 bases and J 0 bases, leaving 9 bases between the germline ends. The CDR3 length is 15 residues. The CDR3 DNA follows: TGTGCCAGCAGTCGCGACAGCTCTGGGGCCAACGTCCTGACTTTC. Protein: CASSRDSSGANVLTF.

There are many counts of this clonotype. V gene TRBV27 combines with J gene TRBJ2-2; D call uncertain. Germline V CDR1 and CDR2: MNHEY, SMNVEV (reference sequence). Trimming took off 7 bases at V and 3 bases at J, with 3 bases between the two ends. The CDR3 covers 11 residues. DNA of the CDR3: TGTGCCAGCAAGGACACCGGGGAGCTGTTTTTT. This translates into CASKDTGELFF.

This clonotype was observed at least ten times. This chain connects TRBV7-2 to TRBJ2-7, with 12 bases that match TRBD2. The ends lost 2 bases at V and 3 bases at J; junction bases unmatched: 8. The germline CDR1 and CDR2 sequences are SGHTA and FQGNSA. CDR3 length: 17 amino acids. The DNA of the CDR3 is TGTGCCAGCAGCTTATACGGGCTAGCGGGGGGGAACTACGAGCAGTACTTC. Its protein is CASSLYGLAGGNYEQYF.

This clonotype was seen repeatedly, ten times or more. For the CDR3, the DNA is TGTGCCTGGAGTGATGGCCGGGGGTTGCCCGACGAGCAGTACTTC. As protein: CAWSDGRGLPDEQYF. The chain couples TRBV30 to TRBJ2-7; weak D call: TRBD2 (6 bases). The length of the CDR3 is 15 residues. The germline V gene has CDR1 GTSNPN and CDR2 SVGIG (reference sequence). The V end lost 1 base, the J end lost 5 bases, and 18 bases lay between the germline ends.